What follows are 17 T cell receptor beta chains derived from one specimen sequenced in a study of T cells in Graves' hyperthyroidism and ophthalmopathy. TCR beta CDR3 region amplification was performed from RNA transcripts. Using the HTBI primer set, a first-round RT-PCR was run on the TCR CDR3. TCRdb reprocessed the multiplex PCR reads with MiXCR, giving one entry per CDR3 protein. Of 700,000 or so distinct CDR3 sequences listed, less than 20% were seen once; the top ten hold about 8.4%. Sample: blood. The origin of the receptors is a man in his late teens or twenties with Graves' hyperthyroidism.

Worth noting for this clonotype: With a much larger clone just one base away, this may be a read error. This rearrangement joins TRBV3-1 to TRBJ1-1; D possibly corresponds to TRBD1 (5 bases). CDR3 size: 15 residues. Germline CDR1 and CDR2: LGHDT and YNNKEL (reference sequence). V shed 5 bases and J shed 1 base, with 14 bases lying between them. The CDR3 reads CASSLTGATNTEAFF. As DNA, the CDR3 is TGTGCCAGCAGCTTGACCGGGGCGACGAACACTGAAGCTTTCTTT.

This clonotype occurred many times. CDR3 nucleotide sequence: TGTGCCAGCAGTTACTACAGCGGGAGTGCCTACGAGCAGTACTTC. Residues: CASSYYSGSAYEQYF. V gene TRBV6-6 combines with J gene TRBJ2-7, with TRBD2 identical over 8 bases. V shed 1 base and J 2 bases; nucleotides not matched to a gene: 4. In germline, CDR1 is MNHNY, CDR2 SVGAGI (reference sequence). The CDR3 is 15 amino acids.

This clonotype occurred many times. The CDR3 is CATSILGASGNTGELFF. In DNA, the CDR3 is TGTGCCACCAGTATCCTTGGGGCTAGCGGTAACACCGGGGAGCTGTTTTTT. This chain joins TRBV24-1 and TRBJ2-2; TRBD2 matches at 7 bases. The CDR3 consists of 17 residues. Germline CDR1 KGHDR, CDR2 SFDVKD. V lost 6 bases, J lost 2 bases, and 11 bases stayed unmatched.

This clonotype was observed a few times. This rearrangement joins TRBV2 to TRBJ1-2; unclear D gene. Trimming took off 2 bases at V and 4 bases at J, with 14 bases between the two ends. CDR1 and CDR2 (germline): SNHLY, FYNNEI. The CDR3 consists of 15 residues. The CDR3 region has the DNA TGTGCCAGCAGTGAAAGCAGTACATTCGTCTATGGCTACACCTTC. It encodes CASSESSTFVYGYTF.

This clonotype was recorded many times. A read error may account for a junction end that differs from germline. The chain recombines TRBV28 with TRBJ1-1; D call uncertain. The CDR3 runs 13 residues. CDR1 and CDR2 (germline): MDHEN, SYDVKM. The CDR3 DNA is TGTGCCAGCAGTCGATACAAGAACACTGAAACTTTCTTT. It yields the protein CASSRYKNTETFF.

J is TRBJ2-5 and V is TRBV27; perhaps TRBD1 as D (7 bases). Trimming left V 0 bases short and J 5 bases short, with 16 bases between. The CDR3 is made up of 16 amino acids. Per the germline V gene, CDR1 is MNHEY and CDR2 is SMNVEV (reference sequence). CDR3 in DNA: TGTGCCAGCAGTTTATCAAGGAGGGGGCTACGGGAGACCCAGTACTTC. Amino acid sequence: CASSLSRRGLRETQYF.

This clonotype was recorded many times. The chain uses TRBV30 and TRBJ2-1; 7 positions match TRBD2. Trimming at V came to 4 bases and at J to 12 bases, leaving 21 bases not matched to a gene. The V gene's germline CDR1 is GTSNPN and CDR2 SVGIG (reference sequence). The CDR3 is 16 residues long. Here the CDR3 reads CAWKKRGLADPEGQFF. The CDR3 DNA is TGTGCCTGGAAAAAGAGGGGCCTAGCGGACCCAGAGGGGCAGTTCTTC.

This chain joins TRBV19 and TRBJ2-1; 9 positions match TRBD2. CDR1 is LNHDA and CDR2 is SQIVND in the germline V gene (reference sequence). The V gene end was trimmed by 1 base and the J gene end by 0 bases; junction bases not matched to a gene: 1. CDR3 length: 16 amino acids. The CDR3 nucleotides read TGTGCCAGTAGTATAGGCGGGGGGGCCTCCTACAATGAGCAGTTCTTC. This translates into CASSIGGGASYNEQFF.

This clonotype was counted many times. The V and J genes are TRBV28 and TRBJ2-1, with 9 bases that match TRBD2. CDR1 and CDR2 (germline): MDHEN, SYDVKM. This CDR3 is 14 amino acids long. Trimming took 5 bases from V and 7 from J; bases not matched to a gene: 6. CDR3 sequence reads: CASSVRLAANEQFF. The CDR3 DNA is TGTGCCAGCAGTGTCAGACTAGCGGCTAATGAGCAGTTCTTC.

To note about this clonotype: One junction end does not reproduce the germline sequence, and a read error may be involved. The CDR3 here is CASSYATPPEASF. DNA for the CDR3: TGTGCCAGCAGTTACGCGACACCCCCTGAAGCTTCCTTT. The chain joins TRBV6-2 or TRBV6-3 to TRBJ1-1; D ambiguous. The CDR3 runs 13 residues. Germline CDR1 MNHEY, CDR2 SVGEGT.

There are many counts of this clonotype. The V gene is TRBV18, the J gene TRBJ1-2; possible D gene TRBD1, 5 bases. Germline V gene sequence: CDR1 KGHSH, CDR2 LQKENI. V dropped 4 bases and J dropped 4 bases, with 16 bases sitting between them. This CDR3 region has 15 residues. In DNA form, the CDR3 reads TGTGCCAGCTCACGGATCGACAGACCGATCTATGGCTACACCTTC. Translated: CASSRIDRPIYGYTF.

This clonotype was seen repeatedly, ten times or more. The CDR3: CASSLGDSHNEKLFF. DNA of the CDR3: TGTGCCAGCAGCTTGGGGGATAGCCATAATGAAAAACTGTTTTTT. This chain uses TRBV5-8 with TRBJ1-4; no clear D. This CDR3 region has 15 residues. Germline CDR1 and CDR2: SGHTS and YDEGEE. The ends were cut back, 0 bases at V and 4 bases at J, with 10 bases in the middle.

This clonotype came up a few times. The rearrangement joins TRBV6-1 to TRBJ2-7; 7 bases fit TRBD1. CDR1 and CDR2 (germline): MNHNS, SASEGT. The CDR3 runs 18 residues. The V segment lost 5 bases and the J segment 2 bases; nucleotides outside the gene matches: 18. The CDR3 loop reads CASSQHRFEDRQTYEQYF. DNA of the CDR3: TGTGCCAGCAGTCAACACAGGTTCGAGGACAGGCAAACCTACGAGCAGTACTTC.

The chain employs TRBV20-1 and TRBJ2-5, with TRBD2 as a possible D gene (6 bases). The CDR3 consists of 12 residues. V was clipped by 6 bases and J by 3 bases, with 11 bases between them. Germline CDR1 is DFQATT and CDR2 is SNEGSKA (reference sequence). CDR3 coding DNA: TGCAGTGCCAGCGGAGGGGAAGAGACCCAGTACTTC. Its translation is CSASGGEETQYF.

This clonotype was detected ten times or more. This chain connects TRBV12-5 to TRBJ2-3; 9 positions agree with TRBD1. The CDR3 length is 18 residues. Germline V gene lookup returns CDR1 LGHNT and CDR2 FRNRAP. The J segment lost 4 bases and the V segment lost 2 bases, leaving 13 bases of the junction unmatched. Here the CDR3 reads CASGLTLSGTGSADTQYF. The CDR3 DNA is TGTGCTAGTGGTTTGACCCTCTCCGGGACAGGGTCGGCAGATACGCAGTATTTT.

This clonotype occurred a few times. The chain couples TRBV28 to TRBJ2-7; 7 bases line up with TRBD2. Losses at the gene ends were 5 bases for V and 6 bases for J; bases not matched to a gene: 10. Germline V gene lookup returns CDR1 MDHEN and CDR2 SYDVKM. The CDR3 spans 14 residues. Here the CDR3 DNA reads TGTGCCAGCAGTGTGACTAGCCCTGGAGGCGAGCAGTACTTC. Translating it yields CASSVTSPGGEQYF.

The CDR3 DNA reads TGCAGTGCTACCGGGACTGTCCCCTACGAGCAGTACTTC. This codes for CSATGTVPYEQYF. This chain links TRBV20-1 with TRBJ2-7, with D possibly being TRBD2 (6 bases). Looked up from germline, CDR1 is DFQATT and CDR2 is SNEGSKA (reference sequence). The CDR3 runs 13 residues. The V end was cut by 4 bases, the J end by 2 bases, with 12 bases between.